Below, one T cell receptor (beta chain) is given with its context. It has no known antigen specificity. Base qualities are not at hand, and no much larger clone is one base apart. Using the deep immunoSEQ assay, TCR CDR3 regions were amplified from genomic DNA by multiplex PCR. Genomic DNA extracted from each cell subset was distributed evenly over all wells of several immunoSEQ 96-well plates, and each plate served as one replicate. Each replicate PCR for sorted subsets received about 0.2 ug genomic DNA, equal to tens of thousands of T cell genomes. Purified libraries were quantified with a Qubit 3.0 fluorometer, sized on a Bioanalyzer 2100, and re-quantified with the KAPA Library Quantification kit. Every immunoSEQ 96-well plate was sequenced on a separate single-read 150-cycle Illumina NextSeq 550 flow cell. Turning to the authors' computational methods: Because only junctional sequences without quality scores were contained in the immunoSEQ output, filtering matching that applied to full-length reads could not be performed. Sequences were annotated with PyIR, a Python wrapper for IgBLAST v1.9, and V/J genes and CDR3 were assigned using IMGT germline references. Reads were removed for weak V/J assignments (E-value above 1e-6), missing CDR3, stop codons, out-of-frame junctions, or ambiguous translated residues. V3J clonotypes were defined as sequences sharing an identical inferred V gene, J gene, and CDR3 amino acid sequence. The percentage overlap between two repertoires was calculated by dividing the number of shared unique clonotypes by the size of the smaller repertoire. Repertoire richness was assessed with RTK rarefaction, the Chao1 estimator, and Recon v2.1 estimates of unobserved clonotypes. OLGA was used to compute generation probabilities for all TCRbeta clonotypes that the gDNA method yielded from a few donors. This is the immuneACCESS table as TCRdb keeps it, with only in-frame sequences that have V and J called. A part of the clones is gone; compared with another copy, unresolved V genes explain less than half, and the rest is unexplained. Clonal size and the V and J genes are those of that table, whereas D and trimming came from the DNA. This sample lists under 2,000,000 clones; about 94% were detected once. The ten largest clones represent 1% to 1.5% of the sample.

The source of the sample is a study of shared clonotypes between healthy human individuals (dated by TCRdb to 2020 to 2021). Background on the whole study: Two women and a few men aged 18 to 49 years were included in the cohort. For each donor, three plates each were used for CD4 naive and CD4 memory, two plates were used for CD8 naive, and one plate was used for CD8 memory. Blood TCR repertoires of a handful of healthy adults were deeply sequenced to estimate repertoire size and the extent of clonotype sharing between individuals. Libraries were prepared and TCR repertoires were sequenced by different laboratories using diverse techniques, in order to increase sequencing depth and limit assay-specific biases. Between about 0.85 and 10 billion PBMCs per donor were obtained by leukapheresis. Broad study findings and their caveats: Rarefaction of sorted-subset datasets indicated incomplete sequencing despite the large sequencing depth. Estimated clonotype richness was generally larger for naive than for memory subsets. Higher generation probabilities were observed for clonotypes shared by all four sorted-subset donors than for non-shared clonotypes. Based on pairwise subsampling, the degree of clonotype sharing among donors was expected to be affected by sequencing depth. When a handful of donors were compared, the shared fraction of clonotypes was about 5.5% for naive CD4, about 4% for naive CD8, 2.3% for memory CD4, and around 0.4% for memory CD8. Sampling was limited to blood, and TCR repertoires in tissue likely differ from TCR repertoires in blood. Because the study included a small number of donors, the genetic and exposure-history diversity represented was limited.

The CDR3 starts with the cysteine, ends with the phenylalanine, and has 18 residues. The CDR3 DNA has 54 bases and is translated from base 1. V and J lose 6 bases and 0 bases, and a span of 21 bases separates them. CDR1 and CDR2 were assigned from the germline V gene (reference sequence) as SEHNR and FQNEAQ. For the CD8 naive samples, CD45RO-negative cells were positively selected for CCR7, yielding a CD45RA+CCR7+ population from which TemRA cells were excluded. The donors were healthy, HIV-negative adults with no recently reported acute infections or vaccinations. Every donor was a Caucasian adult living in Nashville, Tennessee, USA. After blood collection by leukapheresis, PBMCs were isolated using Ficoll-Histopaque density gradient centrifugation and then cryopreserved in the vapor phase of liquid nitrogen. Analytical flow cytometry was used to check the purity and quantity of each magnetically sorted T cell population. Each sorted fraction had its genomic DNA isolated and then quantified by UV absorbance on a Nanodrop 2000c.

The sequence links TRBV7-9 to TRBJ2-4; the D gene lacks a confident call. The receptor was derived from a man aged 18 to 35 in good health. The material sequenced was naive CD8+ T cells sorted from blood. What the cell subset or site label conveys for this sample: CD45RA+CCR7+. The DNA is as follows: TGTGCCAGCAGTCACGACCCAGACCTACTATTAGCCAAAAACATTCAGTACTTC. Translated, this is CASSHDPDLLLAKNIQYF.